This T cell receptor (beta chain) was captured by sequencing in a study of shared clonotypes between healthy human individuals. Across the study: A couple of women and three men aged 18 to 49 made up the donors.

This clone was recorded once. There are 15 residues in the CDR3. Trimming took 2 bases from V and 5 from J; bases not matched to a gene: 6. Germline lookup yields CDR1 MNHNY and CDR2 SVGAGI (reference sequence). The assay was carried out at the deep level. For every subset, genomic DNA was evenly distributed across several immunoSEQ plates. Clones were sequenced by immunoSEQ multiplex PCR, and TCRdb holds only the in-frame ones, with some missing. The repertoire has a few million clones, 80% to 95% of them found once; the top ten carry around 0.4%. The TCR comes from a man aged 18 to 29 in good health. Some clones in this sample may be carry-over from other donors' samples. The specimen was naive CD4+ T cells from PBMCs. Subset here: CD45RA+ positively selected. The chain employs TRBV6-6 and TRBJ2-7; 10 bases fit TRBD2. CDR3: CASSYHPSGRDEQYF. As DNA, the CDR3 is TGTGCCAGCAGTTACCACCCCAGCGGGAGGGACGAGCAGTACTTC.